The subject of this entry is one TCR beta chain. Its antigen is not identified. Clones were read by immunoSEQ multiplex PCR, and TCRdb kept only the in-frame ones, dropping some. The sample comprises around 140,000 clones, around 84% of which are singletons, and 20% to 25% rests with the top ten. This entry belongs to a study of T cell responses to AZD1222 COVID-19 vaccine. Study at large: Some second doses came at about 4 weeks and others at about 12 weeks; these were pooled.

Findings of the study overall: Reports say nearly half of spike-specific TCRs go after unmutated variant regions. Just five or six AZD1222 recipients tested seropositive at baseline. White British ancestry dominated among donors, who included more females, and clonal diversity was possibly underestimated.

The CDR3 is 14 amino acids. Trimming cost V 5 bases and J 4 bases; bases outside gene matches: 5. Germline lookup yields CDR1 KGHDR and CDR2 SFDVKD. The receptor was derived from an adult in good health. The material sequenced was peripheral blood, taken on day 0 of AZD1222 vaccination. The rearrangement uses TRBV24-1 and TRBJ2-5; 8 bases align to TRBD2. CDR3: CATSAAGGGETQYF. The CDR3 DNA reads as TGTGCCACCAGTGCGGCGGGGGGAGGAGAGACCCAGTACTTC.